The 14 T cell receptor beta chains below come from one sample, sequenced in a study of blood T cells in healthy people across ages. Combining a sample-barcoded 5' primer with a J-beta primer mix, a second PCR ran for about 6 to 12 cycles. MiXCR, applied by TCRdb to the 5' RACE reads, yields one record per CDR3 protein. The sample shows over 700,000 distinct CDR3 sequences, approximately 25% of them seen only once. This same sample was also part of a study on T cells of mothers and their children.

Specimen: blood. The source is a boy between 5 and 17 years old in good health.

This clonotype has a handful of counts. This sequence joins TRBV29-1 and TRBJ1-1, with D maybe TRBD1 (6 bases). In germline, CDR1 is SQVTM, CDR2 ANQGSEA. This CDR3 is built from 13 residues. V lost 4 bases, J lost 4 bases, and 13 bases lay in between. The CDR3 sequence is CSVGHPRGTEAFF. For the CDR3, the DNA is TGCAGCGTTGGTCACCCCAGGGGCACTGAAGCTTTCTTT.

The chain joins TRBV5-1 to TRBJ2-7; 7 bases align to TRBD2. CDR1 is SGHRS and CDR2 is YFSETQ in the germline V gene. With 0 bases clipped from V and 5 bases from J, the junction kept 8 bases outside the gene matches. The CDR3 runs to 15 residues. The DNA for the CDR3 is TGCGCCAGCAGCTTGGAAGGGGCAGGGAGGGACGAGCAGTACTTC. Translating it yields CASSLEGAGRDEQYF.

A few counts support this clonotype. CDR3 sequence reads: CASSYSQPTYEQYF. The CDR3 DNA sequence: TGTGCCAGCAGTTACTCACAGCCGACCTACGAGCAGTACTTC. The chain joins TRBV6-6 to TRBJ2-5; D gene unclear. The J call may be in error: the DNA end matches TRBJ2-7 better. The germline CDR1 and CDR2 sequences are MNHNY and SVGAGI (reference sequence). This CDR3 region has 14 residues.

The genes are TRBV7-2 and TRBJ2-5; D possibly corresponds to TRBD2 (5 bases). V lost 7 bases, J lost 3 bases, and 12 bases lay in between. The germline CDR1 and CDR2 sequences are SGHTA and FQGNSA. The CDR3 extends over 13 amino acids. The chain's CDR3 is CASTEGGEETQYF. CDR3 in DNA: TGTGCCAGCACCGAGGGTGGGGAAGAGACCCAGTACTTC.

V gene TRBV28 combines with J gene TRBJ2-5; D unclear. With the DNA end fitting TRBJ2-7 better, the J assignment may be wrong. This CDR3 contains 12 residues. The germline CDR1 and CDR2 sequences are MDHEN and SYDVKM. CDR3 in amino acids: CASRSLSYEQYF. CDR3 nucleotide sequence: TGTGCCAGCAGAAGTCTCTCCTACGAGCAGTACTTC.

In its sample, this clonotype was seen a few times. At one end the junction does not follow the germline gene, possibly because of a read error. This rearrangement joins TRBV7-7 to TRBJ2-3; 9 bases agree with TRBD1. The CDR3 is 14 residues long. Germline V gene data show CDR1 as SSHAT and CDR2 as FNYEAQ (reference sequence). CDR3 DNA: TGTGCTAGCAGCCTACGGGACAGGGCCGATACGCAGTATTTT. This translates into CASSLRDRADTQYF.

This chain joins TRBV4-3 and TRBJ2-3, with D tentatively TRBD1 (5 bases). This CDR3 is built from 15 residues. The V gene lost 1 base and the J gene lost 1 base, with 9 bases spanning the gap. Germline CDR1 LGHNA, CDR2 YSLEER. The CDR3 DNA sequence: TGCGCCAGCAGCCAAGCCCGACAGCGCACAGATACGCAGTATTTT. The encoded protein is CASSQARQRTDTQYF.

This clonotype was counted a single time. The chain employs TRBV19 and TRBJ1-2, with D possibly TRBD1 on 6 matching bases. V dropped 4 bases and J dropped 6 bases, with 9 bases sitting between them. The V gene's germline CDR1 is LNHDA and CDR2 SQIVND (reference sequence). The CDR3 is made up of 12 amino acids. CDR3 sequence reads: CASSTYRDGYTF. The CDR3 DNA reads TGTGCCAGTAGTACCTACAGGGATGGCTACACCTTC.

This clonotype showed up just a few times. The chain has TRBV10-3 and TRBJ2-5; D could derive from TRBD1 or TRBD2 (5 bases each). CDR3 length: 13 amino acids. Germline-derived CDR1 and CDR2 are ENHRY and SYGVKD. Trimming took off 7 bases at V and 5 bases at J, with 14 bases between the two ends. Here the CDR3 reads CAITGAPEETQYF. DNA for the CDR3: TGTGCCATCACCGGGGCCCCCGAGGAGACCCAGTACTTC.

The chain carries TRBV4-2 and TRBJ2-1; D call uncertain. CDR3 length: 12 amino acids. The germline CDR1 and CDR2 sequences are LGHNA and YNFKEQ. Trimming shortened V by 1 base and J by 10 bases, and 8 bases separated the two germline ends. The CDR3 is CASSQVATEQFF. The CDR3 region has the DNA TGTGCCAGCAGCCAAGTTGCAACGGAGCAGTTCTTC.

There are a few counts of this clonotype. The CDR3 nucleotides read TGTGCCAGCAGACCGGGTCTAGCGCCGTACAATGAGCAGTTCTTC. As protein: CASRPGLAPYNEQFF. The rearrangement links TRBV6-2 or TRBV6-3 to TRBJ2-1; tentative D call: TRBD2 (6 bases). V shed 6 bases and J shed 4 bases, with 16 bases lying between them. Germline V lookup: CDR1 MNHEY, CDR2 SVGEGT. This CDR3 comprises 15 residues.

This clonotype came up a few times. This chain links TRBV11-2 with TRBJ1-2, with TRBD1 identical over 9 bases. The CDR3 is 12 residues long. Trimming removed 4 bases from V and 9 bases from J; junction bases left unmatched: 3. CDR1 SGHAT and CDR2 FQNNGV come from the germline V gene. CDR3 sequence: CASSSDRGSYTF. CDR3 DNA sequence: TGTGCCAGCAGCTCGGACAGGGGAAGCTACACCTTC.

The V and J genes are TRBV6-5 and TRBJ1-1; tentative D call: TRBD1 (6 bases). The V end was cut by 2 bases, the J end by 11 bases, with 15 bases between. CDR1 and CDR2 from the germline V gene are MNHEY and SVGAGI. The CDR3 sequence is 13 residues long. The CDR3 sequence: CASSYNEQGGAFF. Here the CDR3 DNA reads TGTGCCAGCAGTTACAACGAACAGGGTGGCGCTTTCTTT.

This clonotype turned up a few times. The V call is TRBV5-1, the J call TRBJ2-7; D is ambiguous. V was clipped by 5 bases and J by 2 bases, with 14 bases between them. Germline CDR1 and CDR2: SGHRS and YFSETQ. CDR3 length: 14 amino acids. CDR3 region: CASRIPGETYEQYF. The CDR3 coding sequence is TGCGCCAGCAGGATCCCTGGCGAAACCTACGAGCAGTACTTC. Combining the CDR3 with reference TRBV5-1 and TRBJ2-7 gives the whole variable domain KAGVTQTPRYLIKTRGQQVTLSCSPISGHRSVSWYQQTPGQGLQFLFEYFSETQRNKGNFPGRFSGRQFSNSRSEMNVSTLELGDSALYLCASRIPGETYEQYFGPGTRLTVT.